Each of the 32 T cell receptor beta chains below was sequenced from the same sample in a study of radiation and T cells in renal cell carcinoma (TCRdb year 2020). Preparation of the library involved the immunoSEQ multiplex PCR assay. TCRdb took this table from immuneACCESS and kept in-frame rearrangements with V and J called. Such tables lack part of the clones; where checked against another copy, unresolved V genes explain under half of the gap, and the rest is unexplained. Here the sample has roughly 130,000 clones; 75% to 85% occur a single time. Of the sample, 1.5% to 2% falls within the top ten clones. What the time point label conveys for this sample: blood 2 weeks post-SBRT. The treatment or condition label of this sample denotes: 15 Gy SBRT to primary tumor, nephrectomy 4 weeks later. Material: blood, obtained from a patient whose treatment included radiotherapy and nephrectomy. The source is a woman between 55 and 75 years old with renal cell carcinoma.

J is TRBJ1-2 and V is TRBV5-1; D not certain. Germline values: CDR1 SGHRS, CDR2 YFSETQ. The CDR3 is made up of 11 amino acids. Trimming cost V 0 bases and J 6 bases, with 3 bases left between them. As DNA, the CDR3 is TGCGCCAGCAGCTTGGAGCATGGCTACACCTTC. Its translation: CASSLEHGYTF.

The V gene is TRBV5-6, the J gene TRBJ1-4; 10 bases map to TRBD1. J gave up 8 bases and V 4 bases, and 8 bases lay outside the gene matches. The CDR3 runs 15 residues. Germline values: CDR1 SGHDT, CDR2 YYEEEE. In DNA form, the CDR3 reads TGTGCCAGCAGCCCTGGGACAGGGGATTACGAAAAACTGTTTTTT. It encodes CASSPGTGDYEKLFF.

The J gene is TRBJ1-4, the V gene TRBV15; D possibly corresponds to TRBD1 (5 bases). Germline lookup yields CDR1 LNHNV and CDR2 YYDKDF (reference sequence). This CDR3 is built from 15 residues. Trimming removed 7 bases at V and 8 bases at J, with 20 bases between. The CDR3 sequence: CATTPGGRGDEKLFF. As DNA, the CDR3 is TGTGCCACCACCCCGGGGGGACGGGGGGACGAAAAACTGTTTTTT.

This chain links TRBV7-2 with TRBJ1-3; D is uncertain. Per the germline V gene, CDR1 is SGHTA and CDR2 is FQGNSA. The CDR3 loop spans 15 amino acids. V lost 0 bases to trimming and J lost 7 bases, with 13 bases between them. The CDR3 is CASSLASTPSNTIYF. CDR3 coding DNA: TGTGCCAGCAGCTTAGCGTCCACCCCCAGCAACACCATATATTTT.

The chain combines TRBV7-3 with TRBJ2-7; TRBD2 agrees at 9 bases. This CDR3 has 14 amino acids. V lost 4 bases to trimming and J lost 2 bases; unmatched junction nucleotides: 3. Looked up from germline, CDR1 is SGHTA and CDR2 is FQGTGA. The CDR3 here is CASSSAGGPYEQYF. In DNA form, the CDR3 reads TGTGCCAGCAGCTCAGCGGGGGGTCCCTACGAGCAGTACTTC.

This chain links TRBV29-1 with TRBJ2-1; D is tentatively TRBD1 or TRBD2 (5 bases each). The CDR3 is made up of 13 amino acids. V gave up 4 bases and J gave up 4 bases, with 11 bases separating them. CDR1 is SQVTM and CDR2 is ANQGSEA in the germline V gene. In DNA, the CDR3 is TGCAGCGTTGTGGAGGACATTTACAATGAGCAGTTCTTC. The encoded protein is CSVVEDIYNEQFF.

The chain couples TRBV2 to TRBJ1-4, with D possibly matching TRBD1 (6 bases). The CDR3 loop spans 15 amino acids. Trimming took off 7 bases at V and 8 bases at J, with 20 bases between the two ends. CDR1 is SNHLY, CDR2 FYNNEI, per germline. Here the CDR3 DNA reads TGTGCCAGCACCGAAGGGGGAAGGACGGCAGAAAAACTGTTTTTT. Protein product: CASTEGGRTAEKLFF. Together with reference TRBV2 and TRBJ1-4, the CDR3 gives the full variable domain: EPEVTQTPSHQVTQMGQEVILRCVPISNHLYFYWYRQILGQKVEFLVSFYNNEISEKSEIFDDQFSVERPDGSNFTLKIRSTKLEDSAMYFCASTEGGRTAEKLFFGSGTQLSVL.

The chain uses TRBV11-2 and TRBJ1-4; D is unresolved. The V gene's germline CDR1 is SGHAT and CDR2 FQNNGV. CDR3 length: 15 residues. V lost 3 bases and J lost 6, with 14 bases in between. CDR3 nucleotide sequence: TGTGCCAGCAGCTTCCATGGGTTCCGGGATGAAAAACTGTTTTTT. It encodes CASSFHGFRDEKLFF.

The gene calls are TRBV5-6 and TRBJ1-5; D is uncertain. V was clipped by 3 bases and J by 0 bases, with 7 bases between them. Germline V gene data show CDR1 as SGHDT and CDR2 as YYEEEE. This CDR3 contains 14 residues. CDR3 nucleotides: TGTGCCAGCAGCTCAGCTTATAGCAATCAGCCCCAGCATTTT. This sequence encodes CASSSAYSNQPQHF.

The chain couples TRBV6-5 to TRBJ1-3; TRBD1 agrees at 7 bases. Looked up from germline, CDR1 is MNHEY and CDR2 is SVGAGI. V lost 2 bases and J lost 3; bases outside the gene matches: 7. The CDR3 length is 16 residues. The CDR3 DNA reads TGTGCCAGCAGTTACGGTGGCAGGGGGATTGGAAACACCATATATTTT. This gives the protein CASSYGGRGIGNTIYF.

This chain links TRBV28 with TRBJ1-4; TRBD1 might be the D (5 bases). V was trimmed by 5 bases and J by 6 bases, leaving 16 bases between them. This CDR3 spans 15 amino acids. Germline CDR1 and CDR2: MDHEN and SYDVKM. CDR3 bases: TGTGCCAGCAGTCCACACTCCGGGACCTATGAAAAACTGTTTTTT. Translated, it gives CASSPHSGTYEKLFF. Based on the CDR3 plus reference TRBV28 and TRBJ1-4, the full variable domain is DVKVTQSSRYLVKRTGEKVFLECVQDMDHENMFWYRQDPGLGLRLIYFSYDVKMKEKGDIPEGYSVSREKKERFSLILESASTNQTSMYLCASSPHSGTYEKLFFGSGTQLSVL.

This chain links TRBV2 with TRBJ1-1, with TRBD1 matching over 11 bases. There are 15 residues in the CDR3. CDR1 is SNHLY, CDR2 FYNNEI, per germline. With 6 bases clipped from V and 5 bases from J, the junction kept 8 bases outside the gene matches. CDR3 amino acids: CASRARTGGRTEAFF. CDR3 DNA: TGTGCCAGCAGGGCTAGGACAGGGGGCCGTACTGAAGCTTTCTTT.

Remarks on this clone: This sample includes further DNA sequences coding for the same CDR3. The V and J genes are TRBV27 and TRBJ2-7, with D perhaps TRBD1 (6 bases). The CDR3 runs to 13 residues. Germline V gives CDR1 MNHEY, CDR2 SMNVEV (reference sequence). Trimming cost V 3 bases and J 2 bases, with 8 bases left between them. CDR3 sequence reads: CASSLTGAYEQYF. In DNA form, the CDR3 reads TGTGCCAGCAGTTTGACAGGAGCCTACGAGCAGTACTTC.

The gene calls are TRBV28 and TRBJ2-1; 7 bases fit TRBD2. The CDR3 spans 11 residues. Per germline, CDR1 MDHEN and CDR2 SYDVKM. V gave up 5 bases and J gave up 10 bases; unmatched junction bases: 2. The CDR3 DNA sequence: TGTGCCAGCAGTCTTAGCGGGGAGCAGTTCTTC. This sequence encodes CASSLSGEQFF.

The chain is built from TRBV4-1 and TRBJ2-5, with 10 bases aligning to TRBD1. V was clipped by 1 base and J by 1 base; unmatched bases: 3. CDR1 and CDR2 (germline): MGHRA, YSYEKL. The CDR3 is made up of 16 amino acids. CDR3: CASSQGQGAIQETQYF. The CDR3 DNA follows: TGCGCCAGCAGCCAAGGACAGGGGGCAATCCAAGAGACCCAGTACTTC.

The CDR3 sequence: CASSLQGREETQYF. The CDR3 region has the DNA TGTGCCAGCAGCCTACAGGGGAGGGAAGAGACCCAGTACTTC. V gene TRBV2 combines with J gene TRBJ2-5; TRBD1 or TRBD2 may be the D gene (7 bases each). The CDR3 consists of 14 residues. Germline values: CDR1 SNHLY, CDR2 FYNNEI. The V and J ends lost 6 bases and 3 bases respectively, with 14 bases between them.

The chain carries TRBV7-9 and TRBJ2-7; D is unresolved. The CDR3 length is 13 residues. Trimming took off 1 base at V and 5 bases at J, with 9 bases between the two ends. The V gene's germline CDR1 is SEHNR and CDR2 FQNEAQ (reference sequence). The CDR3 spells CASSLVGENEQYF. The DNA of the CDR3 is TGTGCCAGCAGCTTAGTTGGGGAAAACGAGCAGTACTTC.

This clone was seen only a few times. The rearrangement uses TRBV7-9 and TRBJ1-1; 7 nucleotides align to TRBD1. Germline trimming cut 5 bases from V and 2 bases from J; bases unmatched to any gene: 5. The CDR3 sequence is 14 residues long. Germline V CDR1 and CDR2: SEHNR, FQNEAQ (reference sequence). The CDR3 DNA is TGTGCCAGCAGCCACGGGACAGCCAACACTGAAGCTTTCTTT. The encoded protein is CASSHGTANTEAFF.

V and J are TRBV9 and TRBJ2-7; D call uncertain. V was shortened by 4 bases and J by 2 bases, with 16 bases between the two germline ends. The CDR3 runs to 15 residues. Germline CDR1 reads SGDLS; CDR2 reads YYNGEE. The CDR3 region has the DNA TGTGCCAGCAGCACAAGCCGCAACCCTACCTACGAGCAGTACTTC. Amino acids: CASSTSRNPTYEQYF.

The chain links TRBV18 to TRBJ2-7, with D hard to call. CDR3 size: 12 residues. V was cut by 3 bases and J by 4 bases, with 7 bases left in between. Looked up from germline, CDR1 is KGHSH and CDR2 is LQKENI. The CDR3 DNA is TGTGCCAGCTCACCGGCAAATTACGAGCAGTACTTC. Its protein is CASSPANYEQYF.

CDR3 protein: CSVRLGPVNTEAFF. The CDR3 nucleotides read TGCAGCGTGAGGCTAGGACCGGTGAACACTGAAGCTTTCTTT. The chain links TRBV29-1 to TRBJ1-1; D uncertain. CDR1 is SQVTM and CDR2 is ANQGSEA in the germline V gene. The CDR3 runs to 14 residues. V dropped 6 bases and J dropped 0 bases, with 14 bases sitting between them.

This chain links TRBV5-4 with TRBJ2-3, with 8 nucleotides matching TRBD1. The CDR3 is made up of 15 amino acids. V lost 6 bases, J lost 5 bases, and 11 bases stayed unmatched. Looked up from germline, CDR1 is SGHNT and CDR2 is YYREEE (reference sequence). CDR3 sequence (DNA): TGTGCCAGCATACGGGCAGGGGGCCAAGGAGATACGCAGTATTTT. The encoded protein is CASIRAGGQGDTQYF.

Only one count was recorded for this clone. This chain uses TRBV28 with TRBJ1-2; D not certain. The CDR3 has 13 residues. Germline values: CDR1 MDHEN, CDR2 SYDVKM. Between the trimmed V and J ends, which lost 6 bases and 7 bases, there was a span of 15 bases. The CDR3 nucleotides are TGTGCCAGCAGGGCAAATTATCTTTCTGGCTACACCTTC. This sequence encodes CASRANYLSGYTF.

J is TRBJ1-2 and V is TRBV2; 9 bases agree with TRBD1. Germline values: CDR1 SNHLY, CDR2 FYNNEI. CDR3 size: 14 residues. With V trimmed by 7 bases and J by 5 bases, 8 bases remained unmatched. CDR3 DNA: TGTGCCAGCACCCGGGACAGGGAAGTTTATGGCTACACCTTC. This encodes CASTRDREVYGYTF.

In DNA form, the CDR3 reads TGTGCCAGCAGCGCCCCAGACATGCTCCGTGGCTACACCTTC. It is translated as CASSAPDMLRGYTF. This rearrangement joins TRBV28 to TRBJ1-2; D gene ambiguous. Germline V gives CDR1 MDHEN, CDR2 SYDVKM. This CDR3 spans 14 amino acids. V was pared by 6 bases and J by 7 bases, with 18 bases between.

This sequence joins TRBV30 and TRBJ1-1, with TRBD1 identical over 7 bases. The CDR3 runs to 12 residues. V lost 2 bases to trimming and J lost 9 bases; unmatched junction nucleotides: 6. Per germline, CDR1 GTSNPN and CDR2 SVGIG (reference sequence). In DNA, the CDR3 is TGTGCCTGGAGTTCTGAACAGGGGAAAGCTTTCTTT. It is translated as CAWSSEQGKAFF.

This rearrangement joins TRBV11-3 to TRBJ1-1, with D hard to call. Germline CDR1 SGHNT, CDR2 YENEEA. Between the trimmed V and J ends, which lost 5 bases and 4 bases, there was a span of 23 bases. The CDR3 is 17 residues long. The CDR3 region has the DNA TGTGCCAGCAGCGCACCGGGCCGGGTTAAAATGGGCACTGAAGCTTTCTTT. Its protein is CASSAPGRVKMGTEAFF. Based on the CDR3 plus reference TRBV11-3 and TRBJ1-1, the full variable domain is EAGVVQSPRYKIIEKKQPVAFWCNPISGHNTLYWYLQNLGQGPELLIRYENEEAVDDSQLPKDRFSAERLKGVDSTLKIQPAELGDSAVYLCASSAPGRVKMGTEAFFGQGTRLTVV.

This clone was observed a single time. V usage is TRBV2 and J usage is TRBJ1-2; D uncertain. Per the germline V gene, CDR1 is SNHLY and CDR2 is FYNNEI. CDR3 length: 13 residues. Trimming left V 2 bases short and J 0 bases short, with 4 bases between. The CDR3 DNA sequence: TGTGCCAGCAGTGAATCCACTAACTATGGCTACACCTTC. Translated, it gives CASSESTNYGYTF.

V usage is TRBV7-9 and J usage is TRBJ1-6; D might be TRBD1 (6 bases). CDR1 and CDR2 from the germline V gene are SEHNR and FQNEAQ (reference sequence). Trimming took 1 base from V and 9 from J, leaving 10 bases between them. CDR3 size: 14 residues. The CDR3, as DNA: TGTGCCAGCAGCTTAGACCAGGGGAGTTCACCCCTCCACTTT. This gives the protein CASSLDQGSSPLHF.

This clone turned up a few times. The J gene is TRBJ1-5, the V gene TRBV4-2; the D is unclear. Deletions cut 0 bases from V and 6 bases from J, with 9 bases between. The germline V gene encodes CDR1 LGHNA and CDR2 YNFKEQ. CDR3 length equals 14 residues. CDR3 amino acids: CASSQDRSFQPQHF. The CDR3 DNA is TGTGCCAGCAGCCAAGATCGGTCATTTCAGCCCCAGCATTTT.

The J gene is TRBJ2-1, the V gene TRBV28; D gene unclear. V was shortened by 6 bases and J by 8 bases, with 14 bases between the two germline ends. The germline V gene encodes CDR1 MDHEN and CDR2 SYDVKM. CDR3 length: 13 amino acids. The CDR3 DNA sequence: TGTGCCAGCAGATGGGTCATCCGCGATGAGCAGTTCTTC. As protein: CASRWVIRDEQFF.

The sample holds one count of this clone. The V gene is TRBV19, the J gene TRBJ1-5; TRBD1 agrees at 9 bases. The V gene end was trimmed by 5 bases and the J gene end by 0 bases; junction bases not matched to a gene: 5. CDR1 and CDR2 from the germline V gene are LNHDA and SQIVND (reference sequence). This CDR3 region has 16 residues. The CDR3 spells CASSLETGGSNQPQHF. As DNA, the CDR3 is TGTGCCAGTAGTTTGGAGACAGGGGGTAGCAATCAGCCCCAGCATTTT.